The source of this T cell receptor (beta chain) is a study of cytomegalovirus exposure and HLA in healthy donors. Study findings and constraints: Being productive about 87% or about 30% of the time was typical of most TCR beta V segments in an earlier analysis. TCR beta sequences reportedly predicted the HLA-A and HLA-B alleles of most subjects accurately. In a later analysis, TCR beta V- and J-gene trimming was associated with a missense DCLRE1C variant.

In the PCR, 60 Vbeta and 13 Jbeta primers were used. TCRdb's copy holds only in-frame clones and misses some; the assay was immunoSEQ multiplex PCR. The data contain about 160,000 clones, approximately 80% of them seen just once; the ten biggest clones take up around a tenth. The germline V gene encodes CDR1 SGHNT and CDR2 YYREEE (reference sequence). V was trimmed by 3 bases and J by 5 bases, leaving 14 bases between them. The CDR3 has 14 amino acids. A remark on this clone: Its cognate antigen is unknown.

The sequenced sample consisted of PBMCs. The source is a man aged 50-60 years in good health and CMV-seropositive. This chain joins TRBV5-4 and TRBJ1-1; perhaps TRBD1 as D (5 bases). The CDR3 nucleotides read TGTGCCAGCAGCTACGAACTCAGGGCGACTGAAGCTTTCTTT. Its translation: CASSYELRATEAFF.